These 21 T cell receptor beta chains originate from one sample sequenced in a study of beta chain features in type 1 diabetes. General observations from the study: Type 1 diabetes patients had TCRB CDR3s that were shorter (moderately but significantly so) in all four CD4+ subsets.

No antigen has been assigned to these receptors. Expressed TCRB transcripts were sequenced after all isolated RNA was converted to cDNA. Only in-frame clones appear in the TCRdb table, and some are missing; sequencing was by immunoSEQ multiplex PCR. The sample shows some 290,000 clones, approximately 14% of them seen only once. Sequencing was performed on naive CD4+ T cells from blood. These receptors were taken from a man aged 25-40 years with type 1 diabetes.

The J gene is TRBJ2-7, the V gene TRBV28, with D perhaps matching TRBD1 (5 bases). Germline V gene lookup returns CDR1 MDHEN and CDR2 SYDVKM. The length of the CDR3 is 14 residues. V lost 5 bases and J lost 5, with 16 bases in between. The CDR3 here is CASSLKGIIDEQYF. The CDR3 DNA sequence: TGTGCCAGCAGTCTGAAGGGGATTATCGACGAGCAGTACTTC.

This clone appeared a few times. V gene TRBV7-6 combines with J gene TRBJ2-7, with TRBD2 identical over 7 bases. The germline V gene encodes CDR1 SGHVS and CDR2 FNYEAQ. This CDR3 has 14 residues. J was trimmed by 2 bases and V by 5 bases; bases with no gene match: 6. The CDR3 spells CASSAPGLPYEQYF. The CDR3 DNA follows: TGTGCCAGCAGCGCTCCGGGACTACCCTACGAGCAGTACTTC.

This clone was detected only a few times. The CDR3, as DNA: TGTGCCAGCAGCCAAGAAGGCGGGAGGAGCTACAATGAGCAGTTCTTC. Protein: CASSQEGGRSYNEQFF. V usage is TRBV4-2 and J usage is TRBJ2-1; 8 bases align to TRBD2. V lost 0 bases, J lost 3 bases, and 4 bases stayed unmatched. The CDR3 covers 16 residues. Germline V gene sequence: CDR1 LGHNA, CDR2 YNFKEQ.

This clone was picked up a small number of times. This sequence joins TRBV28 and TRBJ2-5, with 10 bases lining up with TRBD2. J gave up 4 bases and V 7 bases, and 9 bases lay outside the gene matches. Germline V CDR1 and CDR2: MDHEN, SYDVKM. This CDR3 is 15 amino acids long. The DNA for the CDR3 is TGTGCCAGCACCCTTTTAGCGGGAGGAGGAGAGACCCAGTACTTC. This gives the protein CASTLLAGGGETQYF.

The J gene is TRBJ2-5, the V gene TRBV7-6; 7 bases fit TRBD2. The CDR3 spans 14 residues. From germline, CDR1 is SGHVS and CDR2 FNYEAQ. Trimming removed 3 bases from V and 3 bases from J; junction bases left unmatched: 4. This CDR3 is CASSLASGKETQYF. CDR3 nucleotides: TGTGCCAGCAGCTTGGCTAGCGGAAAAGAGACCCAGTACTTC.

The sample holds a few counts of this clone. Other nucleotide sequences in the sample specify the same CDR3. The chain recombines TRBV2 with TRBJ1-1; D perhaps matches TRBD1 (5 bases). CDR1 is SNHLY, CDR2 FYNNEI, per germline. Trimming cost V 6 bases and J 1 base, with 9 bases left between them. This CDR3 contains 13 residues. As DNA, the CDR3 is TGTGCCAGCAGCCCGCAGGGGAACACTGAAGCTTTCTTT. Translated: CASSPQGNTEAFF. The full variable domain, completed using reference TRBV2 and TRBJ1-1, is EPEVTQTPSHQVTQMGQEVILRCVPISNHLYFYWYRQILGQKVEFLVSFYNNEISEKSEIFDDQFSVERPDGSNFTLKIRSTKLEDSAMYFCASSPQGNTEAFFGQGTRLTVV.

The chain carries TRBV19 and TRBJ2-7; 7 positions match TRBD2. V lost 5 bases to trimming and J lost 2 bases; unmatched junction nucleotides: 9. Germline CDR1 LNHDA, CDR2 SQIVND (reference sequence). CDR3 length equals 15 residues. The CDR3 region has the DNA TGTGCCAGTAGTCCCCTACCGGCGGGAGCCTACGAGCAGTACTTC. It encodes CASSPLPAGAYEQYF.

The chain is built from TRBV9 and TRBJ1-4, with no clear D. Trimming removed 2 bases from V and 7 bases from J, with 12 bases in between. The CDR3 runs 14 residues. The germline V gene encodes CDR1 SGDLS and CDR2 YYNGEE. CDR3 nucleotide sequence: TGTGCCAGCAGCGTCGGGTTCGAGGGTGAAAAACTGTTTTTT. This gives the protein CASSVGFEGEKLFF.

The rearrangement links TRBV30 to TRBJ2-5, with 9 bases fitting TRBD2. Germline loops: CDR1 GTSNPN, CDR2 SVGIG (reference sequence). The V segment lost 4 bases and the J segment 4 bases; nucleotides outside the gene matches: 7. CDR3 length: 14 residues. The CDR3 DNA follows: TGTGCCTGGACGGAGCGGGAGGAACGAGAGACCCAGTACTTC. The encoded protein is CAWTEREERETQYF. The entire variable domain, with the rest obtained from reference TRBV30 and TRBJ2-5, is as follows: SQTIHQWPATLVQPVGSPLSLECTVEGTSNPNLYWYRQAAGRGLQLLFYSVGIGQISSEVPQNLSASRPQDRQFILSSKKLLLSDSGFYLCAWTEREERETQYFGPGTRLLVL.

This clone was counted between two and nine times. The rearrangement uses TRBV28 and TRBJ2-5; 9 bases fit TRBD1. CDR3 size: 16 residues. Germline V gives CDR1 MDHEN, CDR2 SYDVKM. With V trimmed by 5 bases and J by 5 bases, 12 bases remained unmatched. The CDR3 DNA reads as TGTGCCAGCAGTCCCCCGGGACAGGGAGTCGGGGAGACCCAGTACTTC. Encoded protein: CASSPPGQGVGETQYF.

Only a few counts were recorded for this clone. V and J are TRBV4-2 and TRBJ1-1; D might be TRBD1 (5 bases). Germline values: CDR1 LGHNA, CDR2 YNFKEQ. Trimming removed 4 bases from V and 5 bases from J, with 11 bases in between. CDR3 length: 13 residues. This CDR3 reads CASSLGKGTEAFF. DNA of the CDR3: TGTGCCAGCAGCCTGGGGAAGGGGACTGAAGCTTTCTTT.

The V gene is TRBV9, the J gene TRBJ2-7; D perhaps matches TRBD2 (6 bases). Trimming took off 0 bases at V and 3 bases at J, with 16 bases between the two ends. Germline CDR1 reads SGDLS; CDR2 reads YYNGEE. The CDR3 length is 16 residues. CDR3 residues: CASSVDAGLNYYEQYF. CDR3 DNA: TGTGCCAGCAGCGTAGACGCCGGACTAAACTACTACGAGCAGTACTTC. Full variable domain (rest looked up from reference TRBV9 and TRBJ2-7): DSGVTQTPKHLITATGQRVTLRCSPRSGDLSVYWYQQSLDQGLQFLIQYYNGEERAKGNILERFSAQQFPDLHSELNLSSLELGDSALYFCASSVDAGLNYYEQYFGPGTRLTVT.

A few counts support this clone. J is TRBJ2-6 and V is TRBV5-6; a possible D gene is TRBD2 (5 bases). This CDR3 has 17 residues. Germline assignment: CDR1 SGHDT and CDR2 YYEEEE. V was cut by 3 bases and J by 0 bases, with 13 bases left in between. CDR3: CASSSSGKLSGANVLTF. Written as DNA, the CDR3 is TGTGCCAGCAGCTCTTCCGGGAAGCTCTCTGGGGCCAACGTCCTGACTTTC.

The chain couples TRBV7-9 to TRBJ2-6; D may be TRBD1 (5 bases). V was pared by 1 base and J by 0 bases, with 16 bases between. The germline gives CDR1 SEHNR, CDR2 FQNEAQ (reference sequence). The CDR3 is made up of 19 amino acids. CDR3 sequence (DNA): TGTGCCAGCAGCTTAGTCCAGGGAAGTTATGCCTCTGGGGCCAACGTCCTGACTTTC. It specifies CASSLVQGSYASGANVLTF.

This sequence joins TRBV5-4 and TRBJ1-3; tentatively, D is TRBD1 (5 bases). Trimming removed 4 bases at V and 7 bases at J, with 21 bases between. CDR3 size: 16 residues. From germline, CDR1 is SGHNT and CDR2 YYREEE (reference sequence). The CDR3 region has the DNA TGTGCCAGCAGCCCGCGGGCTGGGGGGGAAGGGAACACCATATATTTT. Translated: CASSPRAGGEGNTIYF.

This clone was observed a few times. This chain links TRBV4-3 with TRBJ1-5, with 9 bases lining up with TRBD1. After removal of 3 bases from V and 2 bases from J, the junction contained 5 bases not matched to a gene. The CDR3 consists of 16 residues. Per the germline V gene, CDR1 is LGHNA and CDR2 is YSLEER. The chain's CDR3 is CASSHGTGSGNQPQHF. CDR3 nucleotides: TGCGCCAGCAGCCACGGGACAGGGTCCGGCAATCAGCCCCAGCATTTT.

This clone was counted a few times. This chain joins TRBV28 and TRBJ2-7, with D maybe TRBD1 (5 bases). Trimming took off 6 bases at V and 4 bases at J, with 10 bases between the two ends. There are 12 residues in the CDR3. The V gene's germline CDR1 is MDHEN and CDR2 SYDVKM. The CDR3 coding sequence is TGTGCCAGCAGCATCAAGGGGTACGAGCAGTACTTC. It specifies CASSIKGYEQYF. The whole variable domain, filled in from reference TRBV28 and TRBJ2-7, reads DVKVTQSSRYLVKRTGEKVFLECVQDMDHENMFWYRQDPGLGLRLIYFSYDVKMKEKGDIPEGYSVSREKKERFSLILESASTNQTSMYLCASSIKGYEQYFGPGTRLTVT.

The CDR3 coding sequence is TGTGCCAGCAGTGGCTCGGACACCAAGAGCTCCTACGAGCAGTACTTC. This gives the protein CASSGSDTKSSYEQYF. The chain links TRBV27 to TRBJ2-7, with TRBD1 as a possible D gene (5 bases). Between the trimmed V and J ends, which lost 5 bases and 0 bases, there was a span of 17 bases. Germline CDR1 and CDR2: MNHEY and SMNVEV (reference sequence). This CDR3 spans 16 amino acids.

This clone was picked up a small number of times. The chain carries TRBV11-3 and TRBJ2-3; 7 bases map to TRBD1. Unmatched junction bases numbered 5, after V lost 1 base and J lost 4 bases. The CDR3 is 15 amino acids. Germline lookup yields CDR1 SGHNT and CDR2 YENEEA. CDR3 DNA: TGTGCCAGCAGCTTAGGCCTAGGGACAGCAGATACGCAGTATTTT. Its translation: CASSLGLGTADTQYF.

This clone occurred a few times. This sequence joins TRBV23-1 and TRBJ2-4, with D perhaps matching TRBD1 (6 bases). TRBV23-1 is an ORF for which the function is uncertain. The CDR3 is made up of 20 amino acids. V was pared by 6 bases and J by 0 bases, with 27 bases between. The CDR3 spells CASSHHIVGQSGLAKNIQYF. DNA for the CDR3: TGCGCCAGCAGCCACCATATAGTAGGACAGTCGGGTCTAGCCAAAAACATTCAGTACTTC.

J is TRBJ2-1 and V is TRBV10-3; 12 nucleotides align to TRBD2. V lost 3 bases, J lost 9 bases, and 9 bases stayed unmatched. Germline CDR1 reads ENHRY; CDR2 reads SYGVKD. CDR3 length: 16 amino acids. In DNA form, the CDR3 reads TGTGCCATCAGTGAAAACAGACTAGCGGGAGAGGGTGAGCAGTTCTTC. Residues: CAISENRLAGEGEQFF.